These 27 T cell receptor beta chains share one sample of origin, sequenced in a study. The sorted Tregs were CD4+CD25+CD127-/low cells. TCRdb re-called the 5' RACE reads through MiXCR, storing one row per CDR3 protein. The repertoire consists of over 45,000 distinct CDR3 sequences, with approximately 26% occurring once and the leading ten covering 2% to 2.5%. The sequenced sample was tumor-infiltrating Tregs sorted from the breast tumor. The receptors originated from a female donor with breast cancer.

This clonotype has a count of ten or more. The CDR3 region has the DNA TGTGCCAGCAGCGTGGACCTTATGAACACTGAAGCTTTCTTT. This translates into CASSVDLMNTEAFF. The chain uses TRBV9 and TRBJ1-1; D remains unclear. Trimming pared 2 bases from V and 0 bases from J, leaving 8 bases between. Germline V lookup: CDR1 SGDLS, CDR2 YYNGEE. CDR3 length: 14 residues. The entire variable domain, with the rest obtained from reference TRBV9 and TRBJ1-1, is as follows: DSGVTQTPKHLITATGQRVTLRCSPRSGDLSVYWYQQSLDQGLQFLIQYYNGEERAKGNILERFSAQQFPDLHSELNLSSLELGDSALYFCASSVDLMNTEAFFGQGTRLTVV.

A word on this clonotype: A read error may be the cause here, since a much bigger clone is one base away. The CDR3 sequence: CTSSQDGRGGEAFF. The CDR3 DNA sequence: TGTACCAGCAGCCAAGATGGTCGGGGGGGTGAAGCTTTCTTT. The rearrangement uses TRBV4-2 and TRBJ1-1; D is perhaps TRBD1 (5 bases). The CDR3 extends over 14 amino acids. Germline loops: CDR1 LGHNA, CDR2 YNFKEQ.

The chain joins TRBV7-3 to TRBJ2-3; D unresolved. Germline V gives CDR1 SGHTA, CDR2 FQGTGA. CDR3 size: 13 residues. The ends were cut back, 3 bases at V and 2 bases at J, with 6 bases in the middle. The CDR3 loop is CASSFGNTDTQYF. The CDR3 DNA is TGTGCCAGCAGCTTTGGCAACACAGATACGCAGTATTTT.

DNA of the CDR3: TGTGCCAGCAGCCAGCCGGGGGGGAAGGCCGGGGAGCTGTTTTTT. Residues: CASSQPGGKAGELFF. The V gene is TRBV4-2, the J gene TRBJ2-2; TRBD2 matches at 8 bases. In germline, CDR1 is LGHNA, CDR2 YNFKEQ. V dropped 3 bases and J dropped 6; count of bases not matched to a gene: 6. The CDR3 sequence is 15 residues long.

This clonotype was seen once. The chain links TRBV4-1 to TRBJ2-1; D is uncertain. CDR1 is MGHRA and CDR2 is YSYEKL in the germline V gene. The V gene lost 2 bases and the J gene lost 3 bases, with 5 bases spanning the gap. The CDR3 loop spans 13 amino acids. CDR3 bases: TGCGCCAGCAGCCAAAGGGACTACAATGAGCAGTTCTTC. It specifies CASSQRDYNEQFF.

As regards this clonotype: A much bigger clone sits one base away, suggesting this may be a read error. V usage is TRBV5-1 and J usage is TRBJ2-4, with 7 bases matching TRBD2. The CDR3 consists of 14 residues. V gave up 5 bases and J gave up 4 bases; unmatched junction bases: 6. Per the germline V gene, CDR1 is SGHRS and CDR2 is YFSETQ. CDR3 protein: CASRPVGGKNIQYF. The DNA of the CDR3 is TGCGCCAGCAGGCCCGTGGGAGGGAAAAACATTCAGTACTTC.

This chain uses TRBV19 with TRBJ1-1, with 10 bases that match TRBD1. This CDR3 has 18 residues. The trim removed 1 base at V and 6 bases at J, leaving 14 bases unmatched. Germline V gene sequence: CDR1 LNHDA, CDR2 SQIVND (reference sequence). DNA of the CDR3: TGTGCCAGTAGTATAGCCAATACCGGGGGACAGGGGAAGTCTGAAGCTTTCTTT. This translates into CASSIANTGGQGKSEAFF.

This clonotype was observed once. Given a much more abundant clone one base away, this may be a read error. The chain joins TRBV7-2 to TRBJ1-1; 7 bases match TRBD1. There are 16 residues in the CDR3. CDR1 is SGHTA and CDR2 is FQGNSA in the germline V gene. In DNA form, the CDR3 reads TGTGCCGGCAGCCCCCACAGGGGAGCCTTGAACACTGAAGCTTTCTTT. This sequence encodes CAGSPHRGALNTEAFF.

This clonotype was found once. The gene calls are TRBV7-8 and TRBJ2-2; 8 positions agree with TRBD2. The trim removed 5 bases at V and 5 bases at J, leaving 13 bases unmatched. CDR3 size: 17 residues. Germline lookup yields CDR1 SGHVS and CDR2 FQNEAQ. The CDR3 DNA reads as TGTGCCAGCAGCCTCCCACGCCGACTAGCGCCGACCGGGGAGCTGTTTTTT. Protein: CASSLPRRLAPTGELFF.

This clonotype was seen only a few times. V is TRBV6-5 and J is TRBJ2-5; TRBD1 matches at 7 bases. The CDR3 is 14 amino acids. The junction had 1 base not matched to a gene; V was cut back by 2 bases and J by 1 base. CDR1 and CDR2 (germline): MNHEY, SVGAGI. The CDR3 spells CASSYGTAQETQYF. The DNA of the CDR3 is TGTGCCAGCAGTTACGGGACAGCCCAAGAGACCCAGTACTTC.

The gene calls are TRBV12-3 or TRBV12-4 and TRBJ2-3; D is perhaps TRBD1 (6 bases). This CDR3 comprises 14 residues. The V end was cut by 4 bases, the J end by 0 bases, with 8 bases between. The CDR3: CASSYRESTDTQYF. CDR3 nucleotides: TGTGCCAGCAGTTACAGGGAAAGCACAGATACGCAGTATTTT.

This clonotype is medium-sized by share. For the CDR3, the DNA is TGTGCCAGCAGCCAAGAACCCTCTGGCTCCTACAATGAGCAGTTCTTC. As protein: CASSQEPSGSYNEQFF. The chain employs TRBV4-2 and TRBJ2-1; D gene unclear. There are 16 residues in the CDR3. Germline V gene lookup returns CDR1 LGHNA and CDR2 YNFKEQ. Between the trimmed V and J ends, which lost 0 bases and 0 bases, there was a span of 9 bases.

The gene calls are TRBV7-2 and TRBJ2-1; 14 bases are shared with TRBD2. Germline V gene sequence: CDR1 SGHTA, CDR2 FQGNSA. The CDR3 length is 15 residues. V trimming: 3 bases; J trimming: 10 bases; junction bases outside the gene matches: 5. CDR3 nucleotides: TGTGCCAGCAGCTTTGGGACTAGCGGGAGCGGGGAGCAGTTCTTC. Amino acids: CASSFGTSGSGEQFF.

A few counts support this clonotype. For the CDR3, the DNA is TGCGCCAGCAGCCAAACGGGACTAGCGGGAGTGTCCTACAATGAGCAGTTCTTC. It specifies CASSQTGLAGVSYNEQFF. V usage is TRBV4-3 and J usage is TRBJ2-1; 14 bases line up with TRBD2. The trim removed 2 bases at V and 1 base at J, leaving 4 bases unmatched. Germline V gene lookup returns CDR1 LGHNA and CDR2 YSLEER. The CDR3 contains 18 residues.

The chain employs TRBV25-1 and TRBJ2-3; 10 nucleotides align to TRBD2. With V trimmed by 4 bases and J by 6 bases, 10 bases remained unmatched. This CDR3 comprises 16 residues. The germline V gene has CDR1 MGHDK and CDR2 SYGVNS. The DNA of the CDR3 is TGTGCCAGCAGTGGAGGACTAGCGGTTGTTGGGGATACGCAGTATTTT. Translated, it gives CASSGGLAVVGDTQYF.

This clonotype was seen repeatedly, ten times or more. The gene calls are TRBV6-1 and TRBJ2-1; D is possibly TRBD1 or TRBD2 (6 bases each). Trimming left V 2 bases short and J 9 bases short, with 17 bases between. The CDR3 covers 15 residues. In germline, CDR1 is MNHNS, CDR2 SASEGT. Written as DNA, the CDR3 is TGTGCCAGCAGTGAAAGGGGGGCGCTCCGCCTTGAGCAGTTCTTC. Amino acids: CASSERGALRLEQFF.

The chain recombines TRBV4-2 with TRBJ1-1; D might be TRBD1 (5 bases). Germline assignment: CDR1 LGHNA and CDR2 YNFKEQ. CDR3 size: 15 residues. Trimming took off 2 bases at V and 1 base at J, with 11 bases between the two ends. CDR3 in DNA: TGTGCCAGCAGCCAAAGGGGATCCAAGAACACTGAAGCTTTCTTT. Its translation is CASSQRGSKNTEAFF.

The chain joins TRBV11-3 to TRBJ2-7; D unclear. Germline CDR1 reads SGHNT; CDR2 reads YENEEA. This CDR3 contains 11 residues. Trimming took 4 bases from V and 0 from J, leaving 1 base between them. The CDR3 DNA is TGTGCCAGCAGCTCCTCCTACGAGCAGTACTTC. Residues: CASSSSYEQYF.

This clonotype was seen ten or more times. This chain connects TRBV9 to TRBJ1-1; D not resolved. Germline V gene lookup returns CDR1 SGDLS and CDR2 YYNGEE. This CDR3 has 14 residues. The V gene lost 4 bases and the J gene lost 0 bases, with 10 bases spanning the gap. The CDR3 DNA follows: TGTGCCAGCAGCCCATTCGGGCTGAACACTGAAGCTTTCTTT. This gives the protein CASSPFGLNTEAFF.

The rearrangement uses TRBV25-1 and TRBJ1-4; D is ambiguous. Germline CDR1 MGHDK, CDR2 SYGVNS. Trimming removed 3 bases from V and 8 bases from J, with 10 bases in between. This CDR3 contains 13 residues. The CDR3 DNA follows: TGTGCCAGCAGTGAGTGGACCGACGAAAAACTGTTTTTT. Translated, it gives CASSEWTDEKLFF.

Notes on this clonotype: This may come from a read error, since a much larger clone is one base off. The chain combines TRBV12-3 or TRBV12-4 with TRBJ2-7; D is uncertain. This CDR3 region has 13 residues. V was cut by 6 bases and J by 10 bases, with 19 bases left in between. CDR3 region: CASSPVGYSHQYF. The CDR3 coding sequence is TGTGCCAGCAGCCCTGTAGGGTATAGTCACCAGTACTTC.

Details on this clonotype: At one end, the junction sequence differs from germline, possibly due to a read error. The rearrangement uses TRBV7-9 and TRBJ2-7, with 12 bases aligning to TRBD1. Germline loops: CDR1 SEHNR, CDR2 FQNEAQ (reference sequence). This CDR3 comprises 16 residues. Written as DNA, the CDR3 is TGTGCCAGCGGCTTACGGGCGGGACAGGGGGCGGGTGAGCAGTACTTC. Translated: CASGLRAGQGAGEQYF.

The V and J genes are TRBV20-1 and TRBJ1-1, with no clear D. CDR1 and CDR2 (germline): DFQATT, SNEGSKA (reference sequence). Trimming stripped 0 bases from V and 4 bases from J, with 15 bases between. The CDR3 is made up of 15 amino acids. CDR3 nucleotide sequence: TGCAGTGCTAGAGAATTCGGGTCGGGGTCCACTGAAGCTTTCTTT. This sequence encodes CSAREFGSGSTEAFF.

This chain connects TRBV7-2 to TRBJ2-5; unclear D gene. Germline values: CDR1 SGHTA, CDR2 FQGNSA. The CDR3 extends over 12 amino acids. Trimming shortened V by 5 bases and J by 5 bases, and 9 bases separated the two germline ends. This CDR3 is CASSPNAETQYF. For the CDR3, the DNA is TGTGCCAGCAGCCCGAATGCTGAGACCCAGTACTTC.

In its sample, this clonotype ranks as medium-sized. The chain links TRBV4-2 to TRBJ2-7, with D tentatively TRBD2 (6 bases). From germline, CDR1 is LGHNA and CDR2 YNFKEQ. The CDR3 consists of 15 residues. Trimming stripped 0 bases from V and 5 bases from J, with 14 bases between. The CDR3 loop is CASSQDRRGVNEQYF. The CDR3 DNA reads as TGTGCCAGCAGCCAAGATCGGCGGGGTGTCAACGAGCAGTACTTC.

The gene calls are TRBV28 and TRBJ1-1; no reliable D call. The ends were cut back, 2 bases at V and 4 bases at J, with 8 bases in the middle. Germline loops: CDR1 MDHEN, CDR2 SYDVKM. This CDR3 comprises 13 residues. Here the CDR3 DNA reads TGTGCCAGCAGTTTAAGGGCTCTCACTGAAGCTTTCTTT. It specifies CASSLRALTEAFF.

This sequence joins TRBV28 and TRBJ1-5; TRBD1 might be the D (5 bases). Trimming removed 7 bases from V and 6 bases from J, with 19 bases in between. The CDR3 consists of 15 residues. The germline V gene has CDR1 MDHEN and CDR2 SYDVKM. The CDR3 sequence: CASTWGQGASQPQHF. The CDR3 DNA reads TGTGCCAGCACCTGGGGTCAGGGAGCGTCTCAGCCCCAGCATTTT.